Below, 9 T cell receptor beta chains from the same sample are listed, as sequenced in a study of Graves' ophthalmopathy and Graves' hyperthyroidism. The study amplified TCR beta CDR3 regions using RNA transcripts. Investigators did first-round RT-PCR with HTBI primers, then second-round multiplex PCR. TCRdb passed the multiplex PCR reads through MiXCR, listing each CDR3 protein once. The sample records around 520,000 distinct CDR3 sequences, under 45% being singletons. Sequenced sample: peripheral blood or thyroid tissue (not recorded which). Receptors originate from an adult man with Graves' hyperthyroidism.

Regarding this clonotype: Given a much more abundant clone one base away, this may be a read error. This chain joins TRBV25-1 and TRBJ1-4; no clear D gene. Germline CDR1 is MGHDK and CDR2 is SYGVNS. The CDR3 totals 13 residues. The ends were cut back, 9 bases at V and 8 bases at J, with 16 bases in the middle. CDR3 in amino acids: CASSSGRKEKLFF. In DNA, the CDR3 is TGTGCCAGTAGTTCGGGTAGGAAGGAAAAACTGTTTTTT.

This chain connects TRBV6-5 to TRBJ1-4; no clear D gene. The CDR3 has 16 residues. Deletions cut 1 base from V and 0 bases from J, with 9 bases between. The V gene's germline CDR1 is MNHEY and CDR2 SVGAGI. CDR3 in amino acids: CASSYLAGATNEKLFF. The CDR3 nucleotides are TGTGCCAGCAGTTACTTGGCAGGTGCAACTAATGAAAAACTGTTTTTT.

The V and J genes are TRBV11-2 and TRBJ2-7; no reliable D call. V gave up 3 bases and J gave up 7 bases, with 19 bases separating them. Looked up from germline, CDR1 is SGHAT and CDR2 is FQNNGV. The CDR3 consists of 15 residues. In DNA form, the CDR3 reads TGTGCCAGCAGCTTCCTAGGGCTGGGGTACAATGAGCAGTACTTC. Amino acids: CASSFLGLGYNEQYF.

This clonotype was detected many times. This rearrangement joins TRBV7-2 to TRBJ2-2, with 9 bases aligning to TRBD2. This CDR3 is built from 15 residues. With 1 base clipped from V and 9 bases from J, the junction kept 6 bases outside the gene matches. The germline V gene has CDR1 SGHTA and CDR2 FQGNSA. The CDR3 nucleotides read TGTGCCAGCAGCTTAGGCGGCGGGAGGGTCCGGGAGCTGTTTTTT. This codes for CASSLGGGRVRELFF.

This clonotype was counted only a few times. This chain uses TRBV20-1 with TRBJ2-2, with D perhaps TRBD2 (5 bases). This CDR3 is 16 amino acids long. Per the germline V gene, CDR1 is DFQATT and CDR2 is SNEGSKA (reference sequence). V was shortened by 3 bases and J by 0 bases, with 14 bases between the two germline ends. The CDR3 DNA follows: TGCAGTGCTAGCGAGGGTACGACATCGAACACCGGGGAGCTGTTTTTT. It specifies CSASEGTTSNTGELFF.

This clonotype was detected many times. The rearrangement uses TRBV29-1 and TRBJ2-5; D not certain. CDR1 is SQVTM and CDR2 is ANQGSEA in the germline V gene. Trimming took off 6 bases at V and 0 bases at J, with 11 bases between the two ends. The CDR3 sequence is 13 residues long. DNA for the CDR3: TGCAGCGTCCATGGGTCGTACCAAGAGACCCAGTACTTC. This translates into CSVHGSYQETQYF.

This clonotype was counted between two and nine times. The CDR3 DNA reads TGTGCCAGCAGCTTAATGACAGGGGCGTACGAGCAGTACTTC. It translates to CASSLMTGAYEQYF. The V call is TRBV11-2, the J call TRBJ2-7, with 8 bases aligning to TRBD1. Germline V lookup: CDR1 SGHAT, CDR2 FQNNGV. The CDR3 is 14 amino acids. The V segment lost 2 bases and the J segment 4 bases; nucleotides outside the gene matches: 4. Filled out from reference TRBV11-2 and TRBJ2-7, the complete variable domain reads EAGVAQSPRYKIIEKRQSVAFWCNPISGHATLYWYQQILGQGPKLLIQFQNNGVVDDSQLPKDRFSAERLKGVDSTLKIQPAKLEDSAVYLCASSLMTGAYEQYFGPGTRLTVT.

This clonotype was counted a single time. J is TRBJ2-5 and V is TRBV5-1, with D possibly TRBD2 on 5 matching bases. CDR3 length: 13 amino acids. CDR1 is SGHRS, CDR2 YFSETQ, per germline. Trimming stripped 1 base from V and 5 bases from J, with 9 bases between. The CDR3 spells CASSLMAGETQYF. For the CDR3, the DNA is TGCGCCAGCAGCTTGATGGCGGGTGAGACCCAGTACTTC.

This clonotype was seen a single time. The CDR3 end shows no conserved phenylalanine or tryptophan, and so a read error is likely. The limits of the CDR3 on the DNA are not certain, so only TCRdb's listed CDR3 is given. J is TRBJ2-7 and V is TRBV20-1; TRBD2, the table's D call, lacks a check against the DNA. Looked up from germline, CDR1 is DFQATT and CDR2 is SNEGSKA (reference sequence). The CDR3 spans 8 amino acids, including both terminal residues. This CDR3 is CSARSAGL.